The rows below give T cell receptor beta chains drawn from one sample of a study of type 1 and type 2 diabetes patients. TCRdb fed the multiplex PCR reads into MiXCR, producing one record per CDR3 protein. The table has about 290,000 distinct CDR3 sequences, 47% seen once. Sequencing was carried out using peripheral blood mononuclear cells (PBMCs). The receptor set was obtained from a man between 18 and 29 years old with type 2 diabetes. The CDR3 runs from the conserved cysteine through the conserved F or W. The order of the fields is V gene, clone size, D gene, J gene, CDR3 protein, CDR3 DNA. A D gene is named only where the DNA matches it firmly. Expanded clones are given a class, and other clones once, few, many or no size at all.

V: TRBV7-2; size: NA; D: TRBD2; J: TRBJ2-7; CDR3: CASSPEIDAGTRASYEQYF; DNA: TGTGCCAGCAGTCCTGAAATCGATGCCGGGACTAGGGCCTCCTACGAGCAGTACTTC
V: TRBV7-2; size: NA; D: TRBD1; J: TRBJ1-4; CDR3: CASSSGTGDRLFF; DNA: TGTGCCAGCAGCTCCGGGACAGGGGATCGACTGTTTTTT
V: TRBV24-1; size: few; D: NA; J: TRBJ2-5; CDR3: CATSGGPQETQYF; DNA: TGTGCCACCAGTGGCGGACCTCAAGAGACCCAGTACTTC
V: TRBV5-1; size: NA; D: NA; J: TRBJ2-7; CDR3: CASSLDQGSYEQYF; DNA: TGCGCCAGCAGCTTGGACCAGGGTTCCTACGAGCAGTACTTC
V: TRBV19; size: NA; D: NA; J: TRBJ2-7; CDR3: CASSDGGYGYEQYF; DNA: TGTGCCAGTAGTGACGGTGGGTACGGTTACGAGCAGTACTTC
V: TRBV4-1; size: NA; D: NA; J: TRBJ2-2; CDR3: CASSQEDPTNTGELFF; DNA: TGTGCCAGCAGCCAAGAGGACCCAACGAACACCGGGGAGCTGTTTTTT
V: TRBV4-3; size: NA; D: NA; J: TRBJ2-6; CDR3: CASSQDVTSGANVLTF; DNA: TGCGCCAGCAGCCAAGATGTGACCTCTGGGGCCAACGTCCTGACTTTC
V: TRBV12-3/TRBV12-4; size: NA; D: TRBD1; J: TRBJ2-5; CDR3: CASRRDRRQETQYF; DNA: TGTGCCAGCAGACGGGACAGGCGCCAAGAGACCCAGTACTTC
V: TRBV7-8; size: NA; D: NA; J: TRBJ1-1; CDR3: CASSPGGPGEAFF; DNA: TGTGCCAGCAGCCCCGGAGGCCCAGGTGAAGCTTTCTTT
V: TRBV2; size: many; D: NA; J: TRBJ1-6; CDR3: CASVVVAGGNSPLHF; DNA: TGTGCCAGCGTGGTTGTGGCAGGAGGGAATTCACCCCTCCACTTT
V: TRBV6-5; size: NA; D: NA; J: TRBJ1-1; CDR3: CASGRVGTNTEAFF; DNA: TGTGCCAGCGGCAGGGTCGGAACGAACACTGAAGCTTTCTTT
V: TRBV7-3; size: NA; D: NA; J: TRBJ1-1; CDR3: CASSSRVGSYTFGSGPTEAFF; DNA: NA
V: TRBV29-1; size: NA; D: NA; J: TRBJ1-4; CDR3: CSARLKLKARNEKLFF; DNA: TGCAGCGCCAGACTAAAACTCAAGGCACGGAATGAAAAACTGTTTTTT
V: TRBV19; size: NA; D: TRBD2; J: TRBJ2-1; CDR3: CASSTTSGTNNEQFF; DNA: TGTGCCAGTAGTACTACTAGCGGGACCAACAATGAGCAGTTCTTC
V: TRBV19; size: NA; D: NA; J: TRBJ1-2; CDR3: CASSYPDLYGYTF; DNA: TGTGCCAGTAGTTATCCGGACCTCTATGGCTACACCTTC
V: TRBV7-8; size: NA; D: TRBD2; J: TRBJ2-3; CDR3: CASSSERDYKSTDTQYF; DNA: TGTGCCAGCAGCTCGGAAAGGGACTACAAAAGCACAGATACGCAGTATTTT
V: TRBV6-1; size: once; D: NA; J: TRBJ1-1; CDR3: CASRALIQTKAEAFF; DNA: TGTGCCAGCAGAGCACTTATTCAGACCAAGGCTGAAGCTTTCTTT
V: TRBV18; size: NA; D: NA; J: TRBJ2-2; CDR3: CASSDRNTGELFF; DNA: TGTGCCAGCTCAGACAGAAACACCGGGGAGCTGTTTTTT
V: TRBV30; size: few; D: NA; J: TRBJ1-4; CDR3: CAWEQAANEKLFF; DNA: TGTGCCTGGGAACAGGCTGCTAATGAAAAACTGTTTTTT
V: TRBV5-1; size: once; D: NA; J: TRBJ2-2; CDR3: CASSLGGQLNTGELFF; DNA: TGCGCCAGCAGCTTGGGAGGACAGCTGAACACCGGGGAGCTGTTTTTT
V: TRBV28; size: NA; D: NA; J: TRBJ2-1; CDR3: CASSSSVYNEQFF; DNA: TGTGCCAGCAGTTCCAGCGTCTACAATGAGCAGTTCTTC
V: TRBV7-3; size: NA; D: NA; J: TRBJ2-2; CDR3: CASSLTSKGELFF; DNA: TGTGCCAGCAGCTTAACTTCCAAGGGGGAGCTGTTTTTT
V: TRBV10-1; size: many; D: TRBD1; J: TRBJ1-1; CDR3: CASSAHRGDTEAFF; DNA: TGCGCCAGCAGTGCTCACAGGGGAGACACTGAAGCTTTCTTT
V: TRBV2; size: many; D: NA; J: TRBJ2-7; CDR3: CASKKDSYGEQYF; DNA: TGTGCCAGCAAAAAGGATTCTTACGGGGAGCAGTACTTC
V: TRBV6-5; size: NA; D: NA; J: TRBJ1-5; CDR3: CASSSMRGQLDQPQHF; DNA: TGTGCCAGCAGTTCGATGAGGGGCCAACTGGATCAGCCCCAGCATTTT
V: TRBV11-2; size: NA; D: NA; J: TRBJ1-1; CDR3: CASSFRQGTEAFF; DNA: TGTGCCAGCAGCTTTCGGCAGGGCACTGAAGCTTTCTTT
V: TRBV20-1; size: NA; D: NA; J: TRBJ1-5; CDR3: CSASVGHRVSNQPQHF; DNA: TGCAGTGCTAGCGTAGGGCACCGAGTTAGCAATCAGCCCCAGCATTTT
V: TRBV30; size: NA; D: TRBD1; J: TRBJ2-1; CDR3: CASSMWDSNKEQFF; DNA: TGTGCCAGTAGTATGTGGGACAGCAACAAAGAGCAGTTCTTC
V: TRBV7-9; size: few; D: NA; J: TRBJ2-7; CDR3: CASSSPTLYEQYF; DNA: TGTGCCAGCAGCTCGCCGACTCTCTACGAGCAGTACTTC
V: TRBV4-1; size: few; D: TRBD2; J: TRBJ2-2; CDR3: CASSQALAVRELFF; DNA: TGCGCCAGCAGCCAAGCACTAGCGGTGCGGGAGCTGTTTTTT
V: TRBV5-5; size: NA; D: NA; J: TRBJ1-1; CDR3: CASSWDPIQRGRNTEAFF; DNA: TGTGCCAGCAGCTGGGACCCGATTCAAAGGGGCCGGAACACTGAAGCTTTCTTT
V: TRBV2; size: many; D: NA; J: TRBJ2-7; CDR3: CASSEPSYEQYF; DNA: TGTGCCAGCAGTGAGCCCTCCTACGAGCAGTACTTC
V: TRBV29-1; size: NA; D: TRBD1; J: TRBJ1-2; CDR3: CSVERQGGADYGYTF; DNA: TGCAGCGTTGAACGGCAGGGGGGTGCTGACTATGGCTACACCTTC
V: TRBV7-3; size: many; D: TRBD1; J: TRBJ1-1; CDR3: CASSVDRENTEAFF; DNA: TGTGCCAGCAGCGTCGACAGGGAGAACACTGAAGCTTTCTTT
V: TRBV19; size: NA; D: NA; J: TRBJ1-5; CDR3: CASSIDHKKPQHF; DNA: TGTGCCAGTAGTATAGACCATAAGAAGCCCCAGCATTTT
V: TRBV20-1; size: NA; D: TRBD2; J: TRBJ2-5; CDR3: CSAVNLAGLQETQYF; DNA: TGCAGTGCTGTGAATCTAGCGGGCCTTCAAGAGACCCAGTACTTC
V: TRBV20-1; size: NA; D: TRBD2; J: TRBJ2-1; CDR3: CSADPSSTSGELGHNEQFF; DNA: TGCAGTGCTGACCCTTCCTCAACTAGCGGGGAACTAGGGCACAATGAGCAGTTCTTC
V: TRBV30; size: NA; D: NA; J: TRBJ2-1; CDR3: CAWSPQGMGEQFF; DNA: TGTGCCTGGAGTCCCCAGGGTATGGGGGAGCAGTTCTTC
V: TRBV6-2/TRBV6-3; size: few; D: TRBD2; J: TRBJ2-2; CDR3: CASSSGRIAGRTGELFF; DNA: TGTGCCAGCAGCTCGGGGAGGATAGCGGGGAGGACCGGGGAGCTGTTTTTT
V: TRBV11-2; size: NA; D: TRBD1; J: TRBJ2-1; CDR3: CASSTPRQGPPYNEQFF; DNA: TGTGCCAGCAGCACTCCTAGACAGGGGCCTCCCTACAATGAGCAGTTCTTC
V: TRBV20-1; size: NA; D: NA; J: TRBJ2-2; CDR3: CSARDFKTGELFF; DNA: TGCAGTGCTAGAGATTTCAAGACCGGGGAGCTGTTTTTT
V: TRBV28; size: NA; D: TRBD1; J: TRBJ2-7; CDR3: CASGPGQYEQYF; DNA: TGTGCCAGCGGTCCGGGACAGTACGAGCAGTACTTC
V: TRBV4-1; size: few; D: NA; J: TRBJ2-7; CDR3: CASRSDGNEQYF; DNA: TGCGCCAGCAGATCCGACGGTAACGAGCAGTACTTC
V: TRBV19; size: many; D: TRBD2; J: TRBJ2-3; CDR3: CASSRGLADTQYF; DNA: TGTGCCAGTAGCCGCGGACTAGCGGATACGCAGTATTTT
V: TRBV27; size: NA; D: TRBD2; J: TRBJ2-7; CDR3: CASRRAGLAEQYF; DNA: TGTGCCAGCAGACGGGCGGGACTAGCGGAGCAGTACTTC
V: TRBV27; size: NA; D: NA; J: TRBJ2-2; CDR3: CASGTGLTLNTGELFF; DNA: TGTGCCAGCGGAACCGGACTGACGCTTAACACCGGGGAGCTGTTTTTT
V: TRBV20-1; size: few; D: TRBD2; J: TRBJ2-7; CDR3: CSALRLAGFYEQYF; DNA: TGCAGTGCTTTGAGACTAGCGGGGTTCTACGAGCAGTACTTC
V: TRBV19; size: NA; D: NA; J: TRBJ2-7; CDR3: CASSISGGLSYEQYF; DNA: TGTGCCAGTAGTATTTCGGGCGGCCTATCCTACGAGCAGTACTTC
V: TRBV24-1; size: NA; D: NA; J: TRBJ2-7; CDR3: CATRKGRSGEQYF; DNA: TGTGCCACCCGCAAGGGACGGAGTGGCGAGCAGTACTTC
V: TRBV19; size: NA; D: NA; J: TRBJ1-1; CDR3: CASSIEMSSFWSTEAFF; DNA: TGTGCCAGTAGTATAGAGATGTCGTCTTTTTGGTCCACTGAAGCTTTCTTT
V: TRBV7-6; size: NA; D: NA; J: TRBJ1-5; CDR3: CASSLNTNSNQPQHF; DNA: TGTGCCAGCAGCCTCAACACTAATAGCAATCAGCCCCAGCATTTT